What follows are 21 T cell receptor beta chains derived from one specimen sequenced in a study of blood T cell repertoires in COVID-19 (dated by TCRdb to about 2020). Library method: the immunoSEQ multiplex PCR assay. This immuneACCESS table, as held by TCRdb, lists in-frame sequences with V and J called but not all clones. Of the missing ones, under half trace to an unresolved V gene in checked studies; the others have no known cause. Recorded for this sample are some 700,000 clones; approximately 90% of them occurred a single time. The top ten constitute approximately 0.25% of the sample. Input material: peripheral blood. These receptors all come from a young woman with acute or convalescent COVID-19.

In this sample, this clone turned up once. The V call is TRBV6-5, the J call TRBJ1-2, with D perhaps TRBD1 (5 bases). Per germline, CDR1 MNHEY and CDR2 SVGAGI. Between the trimmed V and J ends, which lost 5 bases and 8 bases, there was a span of 12 bases. The CDR3 totals 12 residues. CDR3 nucleotides: TGTGCCAGCAGTAAACGACAGTGGGGCTACACCTTC. It codes for CASSKRQWGYTF.

The J gene is TRBJ2-2, the V gene TRBV7-2, with TRBD2 as a possible D gene (6 bases). CDR3 length: 16 residues. Germline V gene lookup returns CDR1 SGHTA and CDR2 FQGNSA. V was trimmed by 3 bases and J by 0 bases, leaving 11 bases between them. The CDR3: CASSFGRGPNTGELFF. CDR3 DNA sequence: TGTGCCAGCAGCTTCGGGAGAGGCCCGAACACCGGGGAGCTGTTTTTT.

This clone was seen only once. The J gene is TRBJ2-5, the V gene TRBV6-2 or TRBV6-3; no clear D. The V and J ends lost 0 bases and 7 bases respectively, with 9 bases between them. Germline CDR1 and CDR2: MNHEY and SVGEGT. The CDR3 is 13 amino acids. CDR3: CASSYSTPGTQYF. The DNA for the CDR3 is TGTGCCAGCAGTTACTCGACTCCGGGGACCCAGTACTTC.

The rearrangement uses TRBV5-1 and TRBJ2-1, with D perhaps TRBD1 (5 bases). From germline, CDR1 is SGHRS and CDR2 YFSETQ. There are 15 residues in the CDR3. V was trimmed by 3 bases and J by 0 bases, leaving 10 bases between them. Written as DNA, the CDR3 is TGCGCCAGCAGCTCGGACACGAGCTCCTACAATGAGCAGTTCTTC. Translated: CASSSDTSSYNEQFF. Full variable domain (missing parts from reference TRBV5-1 and TRBJ2-1): KAGVTQTPRYLIKTRGQQVTLSCSPISGHRSVSWYQQTPGQGLQFLFEYFSETQRNKGNFPGRFSGRQFSNSRSEMNVSTLELGDSALYLCASSSDTSSYNEQFFGPGTRLTVL.

The V and J genes are TRBV6-2 or TRBV6-3 and TRBJ2-4; the D gene is possibly TRBD1 (6 bases). Trimming took 0 bases from V and 8 from J, leaving 14 bases between them. The CDR3 length is 15 residues. Germline V CDR1 and CDR2: MNHEY, SVGEGT. Written as DNA, the CDR3 is TGTGCCAGCAGTTACTCAGGGGGATCTGGGGACATTCAGTACTTC. Its protein product is CASSYSGGSGDIQYF.

The gene calls are TRBV6-5 and TRBJ2-2; 7 bases match TRBD1. The CDR3 runs 15 residues. V lost 9 bases and J lost 1; bases outside the gene matches: 8. CDR1 MNHEY and CDR2 SVGAGI come from the germline V gene. CDR3: CASYGRDRNTGELFF. CDR3 nucleotide sequence: TGTGCCAGTTACGGCCGGGACAGGAACACCGGGGAGCTGTTTTTT.

V and J are TRBV4-1 and TRBJ2-3, with 8 bases lining up with TRBD2. Germline V gene sequence: CDR1 MGHRA, CDR2 YSYEKL. This CDR3 contains 13 residues. V dropped 2 bases and J dropped 7; count of bases not matched to a gene: 2. DNA of the CDR3: TGCGCCAGCAGCCAACTAGCGGGCAATACGCAGTATTTT. Amino acid sequence: CASSQLAGNTQYF.

The rearrangement joins TRBV6-5 to TRBJ2-7; 7 bases fit TRBD1. The CDR3 is 14 residues long. V lost 4 bases and J lost 5; bases outside the gene matches: 8. Germline V gene data show CDR1 as MNHEY and CDR2 as SVGAGI. CDR3 nucleotides: TGTGCCAGCAGTTCCCGACAGGGACCGCACGAGCAGTACTTC. Encoded protein: CASSSRQGPHEQYF.

This sequence joins TRBV12-5 and TRBJ1-1; no definite D call. This CDR3 is built from 12 residues. Germline V gene sequence: CDR1 LGHNT, CDR2 FRNRAP. V was trimmed by 2 bases and J by 5 bases, leaving 6 bases between them. The CDR3 spells CASGLLATEAFF. CDR3 sequence (DNA): TGTGCTAGTGGTTTGCTAGCGACTGAAGCTTTCTTT.

V and J are TRBV6-5 and TRBJ1-1; no clear D gene. Germline values: CDR1 MNHEY, CDR2 SVGAGI. CDR3 length equals 11 residues. The V gene lost 2 bases and the J gene lost 11 bases, with 9 bases spanning the gap. CDR3 sequence (DNA): TGTGCCAGCAGTTACCGGGGAATGGCTTTCTTT. Its translation is CASSYRGMAFF.

This rearrangement joins TRBV13 to TRBJ1-3; the D is unclear. Trimming cost V 3 bases and J 0 bases, with 9 bases left between them. The CDR3 consists of 15 residues. Germline V CDR1 and CDR2: PRHDT, FYEKMQ (reference sequence). The CDR3 DNA is TGTGCCAGCAGCTTCTGGGCGGGCTCTGGAAACACCATATATTTT. Translation: CASSFWAGSGNTIYF.

The J gene is TRBJ2-1, the V gene TRBV28; D remains unclear. V was trimmed by 5 bases and J by 1 base, leaving 9 bases between them. Germline V gene data show CDR1 as MDHEN and CDR2 as SYDVKM. The CDR3 sequence is 14 residues long. The CDR3 loop is CASSPILSYNEQFF. CDR3 DNA sequence: TGTGCCAGCAGTCCCATTCTATCCTACAATGAGCAGTTCTTC.

V usage is TRBV6-5 and J usage is TRBJ1-2, with D possibly being TRBD1 (5 bases). The germline gives CDR1 MNHEY, CDR2 SVGAGI. Trimming took off 7 bases at V and 5 bases at J, with 14 bases between the two ends. This CDR3 is 13 amino acids long. The CDR3: CASNARGGYGYTF. The CDR3 DNA reads as TGTGCCAGCAATGCCCGGGGGGGGTATGGCTACACCTTC.

The chain joins TRBV6-2 or TRBV6-3 to TRBJ1-5, with 10 bases identical to TRBD1. The CDR3 extends over 14 amino acids. Germline values: CDR1 MNHEY, CDR2 SVGEGT. Trimming at V came to 2 bases and at J to 10 bases, leaving 5 bases not matched to a gene. The CDR3, as DNA: TGTGCCAGCAGTTACGACAGGGGGCTTGGTCCCCAGCATTTT. Its protein product is CASSYDRGLGPQHF.

The chain recombines TRBV18 with TRBJ1-2, with 8 bases lining up with TRBD1. CDR1 and CDR2 (germline): KGHSH, LQKENI. V was clipped by 0 bases and J by 8 bases; unmatched bases: 11. The CDR3 totals 16 residues. Here the CDR3 DNA reads TGTGCCAGCTCACCACCGAGTGGACAGGGAATAAAAGGCTACACCTTC. Amino acid sequence: CASSPPSGQGIKGYTF.

The chain joins TRBV15 to TRBJ2-4; weak D call: TRBD1 (6 bases). Trimming removed 2 bases at V and 12 bases at J, with 14 bases between. Germline loops: CDR1 LNHNV, CDR2 YYDKDF (reference sequence). The CDR3 runs 13 residues. CDR3 loop: CATSRSRTEDQYF. The CDR3 DNA follows: TGTGCCACCAGCAGATCCCGGACAGAAGATCAGTACTTC.

The chain employs TRBV5-5 and TRBJ1-2; D is uncertain. CDR1 SGHKS and CDR2 YYEKEE come from the germline V gene (reference sequence). This CDR3 region has 13 residues. V was trimmed by 3 bases and J by 6 bases, leaving 12 bases between them. The CDR3 is CASSSPALDGYTF. For the CDR3, the DNA is TGTGCCAGCAGCTCTCCGGCGCTAGATGGCTACACCTTC.

The chain uses TRBV27 and TRBJ2-1; 9 nucleotides match TRBD1. Germline V CDR1 and CDR2: MNHEY, SMNVEV (reference sequence). V shed 6 bases, J shed 5 bases, and the junction held 8 bases outside the gene matches. This CDR3 contains 15 residues. In DNA form, the CDR3 reads TGTGCCAGCAGACATACAGGGGGCCTAGACAATGAGCAGTTCTTC. This sequence encodes CASRHTGGLDNEQFF.

The chain combines TRBV4-1 with TRBJ1-5, with 8 bases matching TRBD1. Germline V gene sequence: CDR1 MGHRA, CDR2 YSYEKL. The CDR3 spans 16 residues. V lost 4 bases, J lost 1 base, and 6 bases stayed unmatched. CDR3 protein: CASSPDRGWSNQPQHF. The CDR3 nucleotides are TGCGCCAGCAGCCCTGACAGGGGTTGGAGCAATCAGCCCCAGCATTTT.

The chain couples TRBV19 to TRBJ1-2; TRBD1 might be the D (6 bases). Germline CDR1 LNHDA, CDR2 SQIVND (reference sequence). The CDR3 consists of 16 residues. The ends were cut back, 4 bases at V and 8 bases at J, with 23 bases in the middle. CDR3 protein: CASSSPGLRGRTGYTF. In DNA, the CDR3 is TGTGCCAGTAGTAGTCCCGGACTCAGGGGAAGGACCGGCTACACCTTC.

The CDR3 spells CASRTRTQYQETQYF. The CDR3 bases are TGTGCCAGCAGGACAAGGACTCAATACCAAGAGACCCAGTACTTC. This chain connects TRBV6-5 to TRBJ2-5; TRBD2 might be the D (5 bases). Deletions cut 6 bases from V and 0 bases from J, with 14 bases between. Germline V lookup: CDR1 MNHEY, CDR2 SVGAGI. This CDR3 comprises 15 residues.